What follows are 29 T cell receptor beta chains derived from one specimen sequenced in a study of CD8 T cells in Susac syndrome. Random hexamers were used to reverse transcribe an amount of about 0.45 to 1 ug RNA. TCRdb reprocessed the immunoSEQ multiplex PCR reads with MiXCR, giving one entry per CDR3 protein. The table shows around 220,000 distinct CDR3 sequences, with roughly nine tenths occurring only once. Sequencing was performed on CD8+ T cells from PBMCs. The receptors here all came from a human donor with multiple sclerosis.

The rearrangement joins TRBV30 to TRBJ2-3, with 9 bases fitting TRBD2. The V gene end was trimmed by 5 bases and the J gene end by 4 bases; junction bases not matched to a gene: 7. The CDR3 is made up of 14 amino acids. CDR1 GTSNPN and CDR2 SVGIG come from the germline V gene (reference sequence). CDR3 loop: CAWDLAGGPDTQYF. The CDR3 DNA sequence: TGTGCCTGGGACCTGGCGGGGGGGCCAGATACGCAGTATTTT.

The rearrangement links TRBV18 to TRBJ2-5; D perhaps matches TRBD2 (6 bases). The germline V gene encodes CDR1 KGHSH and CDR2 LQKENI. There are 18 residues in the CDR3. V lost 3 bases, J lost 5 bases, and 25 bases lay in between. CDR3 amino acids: CASSPGKRLVSITETQYF. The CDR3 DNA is TGTGCCAGCTCACCGGGAAAAAGACTAGTATCGATCACGGAGACCCAGTACTTC.

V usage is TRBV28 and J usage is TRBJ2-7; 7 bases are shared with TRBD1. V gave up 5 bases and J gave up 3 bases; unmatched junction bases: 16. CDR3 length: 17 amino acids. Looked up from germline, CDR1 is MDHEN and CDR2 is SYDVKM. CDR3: CASSPPSLDRAFYEQYF. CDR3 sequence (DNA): TGTGCCAGCAGTCCACCAAGCCTAGACAGGGCCTTCTACGAGCAGTACTTC. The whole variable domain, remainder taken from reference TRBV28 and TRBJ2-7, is DVKVTQSSRYLVKRTGEKVFLECVQDMDHENMFWYRQDPGLGLRLIYFSYDVKMKEKGDIPEGYSVSREKKERFSLILESASTNQTSMYLCASSPPSLDRAFYEQYFGPGTRLTVT.

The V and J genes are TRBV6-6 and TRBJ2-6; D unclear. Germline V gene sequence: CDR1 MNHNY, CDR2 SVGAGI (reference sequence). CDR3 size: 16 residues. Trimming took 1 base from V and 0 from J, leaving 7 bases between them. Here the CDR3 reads CASSYLVGSGANVLTF. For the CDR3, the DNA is TGTGCCAGCAGTTACTTAGTGGGCTCTGGGGCCAACGTCCTGACTTTC.

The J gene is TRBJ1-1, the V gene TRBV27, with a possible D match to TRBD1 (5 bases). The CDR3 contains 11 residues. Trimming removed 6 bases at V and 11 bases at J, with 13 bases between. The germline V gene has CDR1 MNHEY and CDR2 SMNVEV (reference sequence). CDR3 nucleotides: TGTGCCAGCAGGGCGGCAGGGACGGCTTTCTTT. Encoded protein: CASRAAGTAFF.

CDR3 amino acids: CASSLARDLALNEQYF. In DNA form, the CDR3 reads TGTGCCAGCAGCTTAGCCCGGGACTTAGCTCTCAACGAGCAGTACTTC. The chain joins TRBV7-8 to TRBJ2-7, with D possibly TRBD2 on 6 matching bases. This CDR3 is 16 amino acids long. The germline CDR1 and CDR2 sequences are SGHVS and FQNEAQ. Trimming removed 0 bases at V and 5 bases at J, with 17 bases between. Looking up the rest from reference TRBV7-8 and TRBJ2-7 gives the full variable domain: GAGVSQSPRYKVAKRGQDVALRCDPISGHVSLFWYQQALGQGPEFLTYFQNEAQLDKSGLPSDRFFAERPEGSVSTLKIQRTQQEDSAVYLCASSLARDLALNEQYFGPGTRLTVT.

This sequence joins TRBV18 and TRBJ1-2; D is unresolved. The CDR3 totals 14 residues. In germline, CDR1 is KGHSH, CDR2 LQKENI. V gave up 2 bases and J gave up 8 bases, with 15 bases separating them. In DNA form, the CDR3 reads TGTGCCAGCTCACCAGGCGTGGGGTGGTACGGCTACACCTTC. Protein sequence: CASSPGVGWYGYTF.

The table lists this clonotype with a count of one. DNA for the CDR3: TGCGCCAGCAGCCAAGATGCTAGCGGCAGCACAGATACGCAGTATTTT. As protein: CASSQDASGSTDTQYF. The chain carries TRBV4-3 and TRBJ2-3; 7 bases fit TRBD2. This CDR3 has 16 amino acids. Germline CDR1 is LGHNA and CDR2 is YSLEER. The V segment lost 0 bases and the J segment 0 bases; nucleotides outside the gene matches: 3.

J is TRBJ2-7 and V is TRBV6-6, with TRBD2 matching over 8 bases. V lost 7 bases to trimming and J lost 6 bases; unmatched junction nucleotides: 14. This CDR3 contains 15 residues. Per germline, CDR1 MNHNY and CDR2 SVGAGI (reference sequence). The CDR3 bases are TGTGCCAGCACCAGGCGGGGGGCCCCCTCCGCCGAGCAGTACTTC. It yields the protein CASTRRGAPSAEQYF.

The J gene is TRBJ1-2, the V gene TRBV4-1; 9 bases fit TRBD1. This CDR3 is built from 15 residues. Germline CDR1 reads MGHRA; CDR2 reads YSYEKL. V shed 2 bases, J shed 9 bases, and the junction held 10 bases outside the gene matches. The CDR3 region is CASSQSPGTGNSYTF. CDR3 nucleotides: TGCGCCAGCAGCCAATCACCCGGGACAGGGAATAGCTACACCTTC.

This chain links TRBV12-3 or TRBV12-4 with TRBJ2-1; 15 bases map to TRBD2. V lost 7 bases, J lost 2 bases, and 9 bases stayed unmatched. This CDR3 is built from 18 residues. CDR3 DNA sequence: TGTGCCAGCATCCCCGGGACTAGCGGGAGGCCCACCTACAATGAGCAGTTCTTC. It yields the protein CASIPGTSGRPTYNEQFF.

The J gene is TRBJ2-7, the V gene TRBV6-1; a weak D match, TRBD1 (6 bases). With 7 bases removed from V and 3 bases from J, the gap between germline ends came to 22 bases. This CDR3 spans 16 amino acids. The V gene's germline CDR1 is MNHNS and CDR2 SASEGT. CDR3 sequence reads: CASTWTDNSRIYEQYF. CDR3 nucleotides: TGTGCCAGCACATGGACAGACAACTCGAGGATCTACGAGCAGTACTTC.

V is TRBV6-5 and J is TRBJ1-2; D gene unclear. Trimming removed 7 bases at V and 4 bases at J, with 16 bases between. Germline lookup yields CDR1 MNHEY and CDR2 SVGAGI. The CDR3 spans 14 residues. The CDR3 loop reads CASTSGRQAYGYTF. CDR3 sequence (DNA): TGTGCCAGCACCTCTGGCAGGCAGGCCTATGGCTACACCTTC.

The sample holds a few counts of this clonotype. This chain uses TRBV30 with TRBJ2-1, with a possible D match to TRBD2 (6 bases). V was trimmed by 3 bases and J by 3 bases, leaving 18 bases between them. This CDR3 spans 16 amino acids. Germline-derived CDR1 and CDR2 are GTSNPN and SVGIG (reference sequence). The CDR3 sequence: CAWRGEAGIVYNEQFF. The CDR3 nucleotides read TGTGCCTGGAGGGGGGAGGCGGGAATCGTCTACAATGAGCAGTTCTTC.

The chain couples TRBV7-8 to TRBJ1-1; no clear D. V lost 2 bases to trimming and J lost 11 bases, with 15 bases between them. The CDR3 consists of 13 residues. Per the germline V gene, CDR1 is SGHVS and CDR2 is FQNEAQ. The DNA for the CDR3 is TGTGCCAGCAGCTTAAGGCGGAGAAGCGGGGCTTTCTTT. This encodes CASSLRRRSGAFF.

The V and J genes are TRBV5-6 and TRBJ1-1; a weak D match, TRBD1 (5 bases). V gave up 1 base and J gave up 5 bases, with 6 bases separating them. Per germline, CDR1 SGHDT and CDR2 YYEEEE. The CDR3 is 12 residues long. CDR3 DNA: TGTGCCAGCAGCTTGAAGGGGACTGAAGCTTTCTTT. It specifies CASSLKGTEAFF.

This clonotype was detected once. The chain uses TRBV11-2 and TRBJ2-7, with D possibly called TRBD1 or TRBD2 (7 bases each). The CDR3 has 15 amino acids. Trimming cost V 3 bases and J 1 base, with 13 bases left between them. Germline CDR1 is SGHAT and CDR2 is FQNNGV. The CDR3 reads CASSLGGTVSYEQYF. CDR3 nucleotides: TGTGCCAGCAGCTTGGGGGGGACAGTTTCCTACGAGCAGTACTTC.

CDR3: CATSRSVGAGVDNEQFF. CDR3 DNA: TGTGCCACCAGCAGATCGGTAGGAGCGGGGGTCGACAATGAGCAGTTCTTC. The chain couples TRBV15 to TRBJ2-1, with 8 bases aligning to TRBD2. J lost 5 bases, V lost 2 bases, and 11 bases had no gene match. The CDR3 length is 17 residues. Germline values: CDR1 LNHNV, CDR2 YYDKDF (reference sequence).

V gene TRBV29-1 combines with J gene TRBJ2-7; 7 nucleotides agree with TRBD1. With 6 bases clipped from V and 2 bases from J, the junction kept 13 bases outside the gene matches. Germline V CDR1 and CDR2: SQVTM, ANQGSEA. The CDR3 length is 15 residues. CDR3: CSVANAETGPYEQYF. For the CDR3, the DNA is TGCAGCGTCGCAAACGCCGAGACAGGGCCCTACGAGCAGTACTTC.

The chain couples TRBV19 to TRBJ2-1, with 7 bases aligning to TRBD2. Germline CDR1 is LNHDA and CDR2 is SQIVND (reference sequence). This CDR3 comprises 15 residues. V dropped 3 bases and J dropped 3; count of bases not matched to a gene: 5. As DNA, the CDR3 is TGTGCCAGTAGTATTATGGGGGGGGACTACAATGAGCAGTTCTTC. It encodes CASSIMGGDYNEQFF. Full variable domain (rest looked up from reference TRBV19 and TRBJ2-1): DGGITQSPKYLFRKEGQNVTLSCEQNLNHDAMYWYRQDPGQGLRLIYYSQIVNDFQKGDIAEGYSVSREKKESFPLTVTSAQKNPTAFYLCASSIMGGDYNEQFFGPGTRLTVL.

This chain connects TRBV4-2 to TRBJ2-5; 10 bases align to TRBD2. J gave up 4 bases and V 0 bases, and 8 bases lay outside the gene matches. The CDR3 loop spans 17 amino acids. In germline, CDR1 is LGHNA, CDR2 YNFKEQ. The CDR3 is CASSQDLGLAGVETQYF. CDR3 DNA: TGTGCCAGCAGCCAAGATCTAGGTCTAGCGGGAGTAGAGACCCAGTACTTC.

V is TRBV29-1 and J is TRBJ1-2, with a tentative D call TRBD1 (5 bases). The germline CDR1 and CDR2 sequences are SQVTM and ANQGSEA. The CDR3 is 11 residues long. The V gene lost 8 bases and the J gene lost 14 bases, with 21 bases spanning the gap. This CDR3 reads CSYVPGPTPTF. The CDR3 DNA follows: TGCAGCTATGTGCCGGGACCGACACCGACCTTC.

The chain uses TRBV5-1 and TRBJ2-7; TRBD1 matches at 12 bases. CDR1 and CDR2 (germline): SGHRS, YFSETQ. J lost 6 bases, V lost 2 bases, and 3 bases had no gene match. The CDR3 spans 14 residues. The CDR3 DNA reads TGCGCCAGCAGCTTAGGGACAGGGGGCCTCGAGCAGTACTTC. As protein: CASSLGTGGLEQYF.

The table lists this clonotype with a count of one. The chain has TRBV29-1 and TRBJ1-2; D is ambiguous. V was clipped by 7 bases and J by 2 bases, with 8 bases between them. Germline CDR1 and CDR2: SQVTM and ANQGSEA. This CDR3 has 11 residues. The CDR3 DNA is TGCAGCGCTACAGTCAACTATGGCTACACCTTC. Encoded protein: CSATVNYGYTF. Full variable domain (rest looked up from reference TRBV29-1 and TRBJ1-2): SAVISQKPSRDICQRGTSLTIQCQVDSQVTMMFWYRQQPGQSLTLIATANQGSEATYESGFVIDKFPISRPNLTFSTLTVSNMSPEDSSIYLCSATVNYGYTFGSGTRLTVV.

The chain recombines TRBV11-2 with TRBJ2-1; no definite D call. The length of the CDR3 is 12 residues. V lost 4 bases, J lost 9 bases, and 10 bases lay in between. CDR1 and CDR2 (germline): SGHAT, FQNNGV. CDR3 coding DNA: TGTGCCAGCAGCTCCCAGTACGCTGAGCAGTTCTTC. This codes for CASSSQYAEQFF.

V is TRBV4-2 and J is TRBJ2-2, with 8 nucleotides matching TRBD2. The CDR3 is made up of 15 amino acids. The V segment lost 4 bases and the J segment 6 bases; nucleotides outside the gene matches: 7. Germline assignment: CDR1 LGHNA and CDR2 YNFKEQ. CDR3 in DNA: TGTGCCAGCAGCCCCCTAAGCGGGGGCCCCGGGGAGCTGTTTTTT. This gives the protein CASSPLSGGPGELFF.

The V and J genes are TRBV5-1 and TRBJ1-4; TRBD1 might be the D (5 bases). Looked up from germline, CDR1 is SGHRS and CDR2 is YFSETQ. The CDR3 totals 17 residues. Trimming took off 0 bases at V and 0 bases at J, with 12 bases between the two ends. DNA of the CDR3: TGCGCCAGCAGCTTGGGGGGCATGGTCGCAACTAATGAAAAACTGTTTTTT. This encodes CASSLGGMVATNEKLFF.

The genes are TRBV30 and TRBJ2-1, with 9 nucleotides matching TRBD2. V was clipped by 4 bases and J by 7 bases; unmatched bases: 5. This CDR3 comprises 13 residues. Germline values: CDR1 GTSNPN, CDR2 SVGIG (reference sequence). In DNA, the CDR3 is TGTGCCTGGACCGGCGGGGGGGCAAATGAGCAGTTCTTC. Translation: CAWTGGGANEQFF.

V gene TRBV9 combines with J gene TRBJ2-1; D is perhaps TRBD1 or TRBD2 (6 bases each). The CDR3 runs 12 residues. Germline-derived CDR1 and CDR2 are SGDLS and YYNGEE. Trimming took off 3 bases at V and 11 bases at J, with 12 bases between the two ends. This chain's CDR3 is CASSEGGTKQFF. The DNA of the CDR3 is TGTGCCAGCAGCGAAGGGGGGACAAAGCAGTTCTTC.